These 12 T cell receptor beta chains came from one sample sequenced in a study of regulatory T cells in long-lasting Graves disease. With iRepertoire HTBI primers and Arm-PCR of CDR3 regions, TCR beta libraries were built. TCRdb redid the calling of the multiplex PCR reads with MiXCR, one entry per CDR3 protein. The sample carries approximately 400,000 distinct CDR3 sequences, under 15% recorded once. Time point meaning: newly diagnosed GD, antithyroid drugs for less than 3 months. Preparation of the TCR library used RNA extracted from PBMCs. Another study also made use of these data, one on T cells in Graves' hyperthyroidism and ophthalmopathy.

The sample was peripheral blood mononuclear cells (PBMCs), taken at new diagnosis, from a patient treated with antithyroid drugs. These receptors were taken from a woman aged 30 to 39 with Graves disease.

As regards this clonotype: This sequence may be a read error, since a much larger clone differs from it by one base. The V gene is TRBV6-2 or TRBV6-3, the J gene TRBJ1-2; TRBD1 matches 7 bases. V lost 7 bases to trimming and J lost 8 bases; unmatched junction nucleotides: 16. Germline CDR1 reads MNHEY; CDR2 reads SVGEGT. The CDR3 totals 15 residues. CDR3 loop: CASNTHRGIGEGYTF. The DNA for the CDR3 is TGTGCCAGCAATACACACAGGGGAATTGGTGAGGGCTACACCTTC.

The chain joins TRBV7-6 to TRBJ2-3, with D perhaps matching TRBD1 or TRBD2 (5 bases each). CDR1 is SGHVS and CDR2 is FNYEAQ in the germline V gene. With 5 bases removed from V and 0 bases from J, the gap between germline ends came to 18 bases. The CDR3 is made up of 17 amino acids. Here the CDR3 reads CASSLGRTRTSTDTQYF. The CDR3 DNA is TGTGCCAGCAGCCTGGGACGTACCCGAACTAGCACAGATACGCAGTATTTT.

This clonotype was seen at least ten times. The chain combines TRBV6-5 with TRBJ2-1, with TRBD2 matching over 12 bases. V lost 0 bases and J lost 8; bases outside the gene matches: 2. The CDR3 is made up of 15 amino acids. Germline CDR1 MNHEY, CDR2 SVGAGI. CDR3 region: CASSYSTSGRDEQFF. CDR3 bases: TGTGCCAGCAGTTACTCGACTAGCGGGAGAGATGAGCAGTTCTTC.

This clonotype appeared many times. The chain carries TRBV9 and TRBJ2-1, with D possibly being TRBD2 (5 bases). Trimming shortened V by 4 bases and J by 5 bases, and 19 bases separated the two germline ends. Germline-derived CDR1 and CDR2 are SGDLS and YYNGEE. The CDR3 has 16 amino acids. For the CDR3, the DNA is TGTGCCAGCAGCCGAAGCGGTGGAGTCACCCACAATGAGCAGTTCTTC. It codes for CASSRSGGVTHNEQFF.

Only a few counts were recorded for this clonotype. The chain joins TRBV5-5 to TRBJ2-1, with D possibly being TRBD1 or TRBD2 (5 bases each). Between the trimmed V and J ends, which lost 0 bases and 2 bases, there was a span of 12 bases. The CDR3 covers 16 residues. Germline V gene lookup returns CDR1 SGHKS and CDR2 YYEKEE (reference sequence). The CDR3 is CASSLDAGRTYNEQFF. The CDR3 nucleotides read TGTGCCAGCAGCTTGGACGCAGGGAGAACCTACAATGAGCAGTTCTTC.

This clonotype has only a few counts. The chain combines TRBV2 with TRBJ1-5; TRBD1 is a possible D gene (6 bases). The CDR3 runs to 11 residues. V lost 7 bases, J lost 10 bases, and 11 bases lay in between. In germline, CDR1 is SNHLY, CDR2 FYNNEI. The CDR3 region has the DNA TGTGCCAGCAACCTACAGGGTCCCCAGCATTTT. Translation gives CASNLQGPQHF.

The table lists this clonotype with a few counts. At one boundary the junction diverges from the germline segment, which might be a read error. The V call is TRBV20-1, the J call TRBJ2-7; 10 bases align to TRBD2. Germline V CDR1 and CDR2: DFQATT, SNEGSKA (reference sequence). The CDR3 totals 13 residues. This CDR3 is CSALSGRSSEQYF. In DNA form, the CDR3 reads TGCAGTGCTCTTAGCGGGAGGTCCTCCGAGCAGTACTTC.

The V gene is TRBV5-1, the J gene TRBJ2-1; no clear D. This CDR3 has 16 amino acids. Germline assignment: CDR1 SGHRS and CDR2 YFSETQ. The ends were cut back, 0 bases at V and 12 bases at J, with 22 bases in the middle. CDR3 loop: CASSLALRIISVRQFF. The CDR3 DNA follows: TGCGCCAGCAGCTTGGCCCTGCGGATCATCAGCGTCAGGCAGTTCTTC. Variable domain in full (rest from reference TRBV5-1 and TRBJ2-1): KAGVTQTPRYLIKTRGQQVTLSCSPISGHRSVSWYQQTPGQGLQFLFEYFSETQRNKGNFPGRFSGRQFSNSRSEMNVSTLELGDSALYLCASSLALRIISVRQFFGPGTRLTVL.

This clonotype has a count of ten or more. The chain links TRBV7-9 to TRBJ2-5; D is possibly TRBD1 (6 bases). The V end lost 0 bases, the J end lost 2 bases, and 13 bases lay between the germline ends. This CDR3 region has 16 residues. Looked up from germline, CDR1 is SEHNR and CDR2 is FQNEAQ (reference sequence). The CDR3: CASSLAGLGTQETQYF. Here the CDR3 DNA reads TGTGCCAGCAGCTTAGCCGGGTTAGGGACACAAGAGACCCAGTACTTC.

The genes are TRBV6-4 and TRBJ2-7, with 14 bases fitting TRBD2. Looked up from germline, CDR1 is MRHNA and CDR2 is SNTAGT. The CDR3 contains 16 residues. V lost 2 bases, J lost 6 bases, and 6 bases stayed unmatched. CDR3 loop: CASSDAGTSGSSEQYF. The CDR3 coding sequence is TGTGCCAGCAGTGACGCCGGGACTAGCGGGAGTTCCGAGCAGTACTTC.

The table lists this clonotype with many counts. The genes are TRBV2 and TRBJ2-1, with 10 positions matching TRBD2. Trimming removed 2 bases from V and 8 bases from J; junction bases left unmatched: 12. The length of the CDR3 is 17 residues. Per germline, CDR1 SNHLY and CDR2 FYNNEI. The CDR3 DNA follows: TGTGCCAGCAGTGAACTGGGGCCTAGCGGGAGTATATATGAGCAGTTCTTC. Translating it yields CASSELGPSGSIYEQFF.

This clonotype has only a few counts. This rearrangement joins TRBV6-2 or TRBV6-3 to TRBJ1-3; 9 bases are shared with TRBD1. This CDR3 is 17 amino acids long. CDR1 is MNHEY, CDR2 SVGEGT, per germline. V lost 6 bases and J lost 0; bases outside the gene matches: 9. The CDR3 loop is CASSKTGGFSSGNTIYF. The CDR3 DNA is TGTGCCAGCAGCAAAACAGGGGGCTTCTCCTCTGGAAACACCATATATTTT.